Following are 29 T cell receptor beta chains from one sample sequenced in a study of T-cell memory formation after mild COVID-19. One entry per CDR3 protein results from TCRdb running MiXCR on the 5' RACE reads. The table lists 350,000 to 500,000 distinct CDR3 sequences, about a quarter of them singletons. Input material: PBMCs or a T cell subset sorted from them (not recorded which). The receptor source for this set is an adult woman who had mild COVID-19 (a few samples of this study predate the infection). Cell type and time point are not known.

The chain uses TRBV18 and TRBJ2-7, with TRBD2 matching over 10 bases. The CDR3 is 13 amino acids. V trimming: 6 bases; J trimming: 2 bases; junction bases outside the gene matches: 1. The germline gives CDR1 KGHSH, CDR2 LQKENI. The chain's CDR3 is CASSTSGAYEQYF. DNA for the CDR3: TGTGCCAGCTCTACTAGCGGGGCCTACGAGCAGTACTTC.

The chain combines TRBV19 with TRBJ2-7; D uncertain. Looked up from germline, CDR1 is LNHDA and CDR2 is SQIVND (reference sequence). V gave up 3 bases and J gave up 0 bases, with 15 bases separating them. There are 16 residues in the CDR3. The CDR3 DNA sequence: TGTGCCAGTAGTATGGTGGCGTGGCCTAGCTCCTACGAGCAGTACTTC. Translated, it gives CASSMVAWPSSYEQYF.

The J gene is TRBJ2-7, the V gene TRBV3-1; 9 nucleotides line up with TRBD1. CDR1 and CDR2 from the germline V gene are LGHDT and YNNKEL (reference sequence). V lost 5 bases, J lost 5 bases, and 10 bases stayed unmatched. The CDR3 has 15 residues. This CDR3 reads CASSLTGTGFHEQYF. The CDR3 coding sequence is TGTGCCAGCAGCTTGACCGGGACAGGGTTCCACGAGCAGTACTTC.

Here the CDR3 reads CASSGQPTDTQYF. The CDR3 DNA sequence: TGTGCCAGCAGTGGTCAGCCAACAGATACGCAGTATTTT. The chain carries TRBV6-4 and TRBJ2-3; D remains unclear. Trimming stripped 4 bases from V and 3 bases from J, with 8 bases between. The length of the CDR3 is 13 residues. Germline V gene sequence: CDR1 MRHNA, CDR2 SNTAGT.

This clonotype was picked up a small number of times. CDR3 bases: TGTGCCAGCAGCCCCACTGTCGGCCCAGCGGGGCCTGCCTACGAGCAGTACTTC. This sequence encodes CASSPTVGPAGPAYEQYF. The chain is built from TRBV5-6 and TRBJ2-7; 7 nucleotides match TRBD2. The CDR3 length is 18 residues. Unmatched junction bases numbered 18, after V lost 4 bases and J lost 2 bases. Germline V lookup: CDR1 SGHDT, CDR2 YYEEEE.

In this sample, this clonotype turned up a few times. The chain couples TRBV12-3 or TRBV12-4 to TRBJ2-6; D not resolved. This CDR3 has 14 residues. Trimming removed 8 bases at V and 0 bases at J, with 8 bases between. The chain's CDR3 is CASHGRSGANVLTF. DNA of the CDR3: TGTGCCAGCCACGGCCGCTCTGGGGCCAACGTCCTGACTTTC.

The rearrangement joins TRBV9 to TRBJ1-5; 7 positions agree with TRBD1. This CDR3 spans 15 amino acids. The trim removed 4 bases at V and 6 bases at J, leaving 10 bases unmatched. Germline lookup yields CDR1 SGDLS and CDR2 YYNGEE. The CDR3: CASSSTGASFQPQHF. CDR3 DNA: TGTGCCAGCAGCTCCACAGGGGCTTCGTTTCAGCCCCAGCATTTT.

This clonotype was counted ten times or more. The V and J genes are TRBV4-2 and TRBJ2-7; TRBD1 or TRBD2 may be the D gene (6 bases each). The CDR3 runs to 17 residues. From germline, CDR1 is LGHNA and CDR2 YNFKEQ. Trimming cost V 0 bases and J 0 bases, with 15 bases left between them. This CDR3 is CASSQDWPGAASYEQYF. For the CDR3, the DNA is TGTGCCAGCAGCCAAGATTGGCCGGGGGCGGCCTCCTACGAGCAGTACTTC.

This clonotype was seen only a few times. The chain employs TRBV7-8 and TRBJ2-3, with a tentative D call TRBD2 (6 bases). Germline assignment: CDR1 SGHVS and CDR2 FQNEAQ. The V end was cut by 8 bases, the J end by 2 bases, with 23 bases between. CDR3 length: 17 amino acids. The CDR3 DNA sequence: TGTGCCAGCGGGCTTAGTATTAGCGGCACCACCACAGATACGCAGTATTTT. Protein product: CASGLSISGTTTDTQYF. The full variable domain, rest sourced from reference TRBV7-8 and TRBJ2-3, is GAGVSQSPRYKVAKRGQDVALRCDPISGHVSLFWYQQALGQGPEFLTYFQNEAQLDKSGLPSDRFFAERPEGSVSTLKIQRTQQEDSAVYLCASGLSISGTTTDTQYFGPGTRLTVL.

In its sample, this clonotype was seen a few times. The V and J genes are TRBV4-2 and TRBJ2-3; D gene uncertain. This CDR3 is 19 amino acids long. Germline V lookup: CDR1 LGHNA, CDR2 YNFKEQ. Trimming removed 0 bases at V and 1 base at J, with 20 bases between. Written as DNA, the CDR3 is TGTGCCAGCAGCCAAGATTCTGTAGGGCTCGGTAAGGGCACAGATACGCAGTATTTT. Translating it yields CASSQDSVGLGKGTDTQYF.

The V and J genes are TRBV7-8 and TRBJ1-4; no definite D call. CDR3 length equals 15 residues. V lost 2 bases and J 10 bases, leaving 17 bases between the germline ends. The V gene's germline CDR1 is SGHVS and CDR2 FQNEAQ. The CDR3 coding sequence is TGTGCCAGCAGCTTACCCCAGGAGGGCCGTGGAAAACTGTTTTTT. The encoded protein is CASSLPQEGRGKLFF. The whole variable domain, filled in from reference TRBV7-8 and TRBJ1-4, reads GAGVSQSPRYKVAKRGQDVALRCDPISGHVSLFWYQQALGQGPEFLTYFQNEAQLDKSGLPSDRFFAERPEGSVSTLKIQRTQQEDSAVYLCASSLPQEGRGKLFFGSGTQLSVL.

The chain has TRBV4-1 and TRBJ1-3; 7 nucleotides line up with TRBD1. This CDR3 region has 19 residues. In germline, CDR1 is MGHRA, CDR2 YSYEKL. V lost 4 bases and J lost 0; bases outside the gene matches: 15. CDR3 nucleotide sequence: TGCGCCAGCAGCCCTGGGGCAGGGGGTCCGCTTTACTCTGGAAACACCATATATTTT. Protein: CASSPGAGGPLYSGNTIYF.

The chain recombines TRBV10-3 with TRBJ2-3; 11 bases line up with TRBD2. Germline CDR1 is ENHRY and CDR2 is SYGVKD. The CDR3 length is 19 residues. V trimming: 10 bases; J trimming: 1 base; junction bases outside the gene matches: 19. CDR3 region: CATSWPGLAGALGTDTQYF. CDR3 nucleotide sequence: TGTGCCACCTCCTGGCCCGGACTAGCGGGTGCACTAGGCACAGATACGCAGTATTTT.

This clonotype was detected a few times. The V gene is TRBV12-3 or TRBV12-4, the J gene TRBJ2-7; TRBD2 might be the D (6 bases). Deletions cut 2 bases from V and 5 bases from J, with 13 bases between. This CDR3 region has 14 residues. The CDR3 DNA follows: TGTGCCAGCAGTTTATCCGGGAGAGGGGACGAGCAGTACTTC. Its translation: CASSLSGRGDEQYF.

The J gene is TRBJ2-3, the V gene TRBV7-2; no reliable D call. CDR3 length: 13 residues. V lost 5 bases to trimming and J lost 6 bases, with 12 bases between them. Germline loops: CDR1 SGHTA, CDR2 FQGNSA. The CDR3 DNA follows: TGTGCCAGCAGCGACATGCCCCACGATACGCAGTATTTT. Its translation: CASSDMPHDTQYF.

This clonotype has a handful of counts. The V gene is TRBV14, the J gene TRBJ2-7; D not certain. Between the trimmed V and J ends, which lost 1 base and 7 bases, there was a span of 8 bases. The germline V gene encodes CDR1 SGHDN and CDR2 FVKESK. CDR3 length: 12 residues. CDR3 protein: CASSQVTWEQYF. CDR3 coding DNA: TGTGCCAGCAGCCAAGTGACCTGGGAGCAGTACTTC.

The genes are TRBV4-3 and TRBJ2-3; D gene unclear. CDR1 and CDR2 from the germline V gene are LGHNA and YSLEER. The CDR3 covers 18 residues. V was clipped by 0 bases and J by 2 bases, with 18 bases between them. The CDR3 nucleotides read TGCGCCAGCAGCCAAGAACCCCCCCCACGCCGGAACACAGATACGCAGTATTTT. This encodes CASSQEPPPRRNTDTQYF.

The table lists this clonotype with a few counts. The V gene is TRBV6-5, the J gene TRBJ1-1, with 8 bases aligning to TRBD1. Germline V gene lookup returns CDR1 MNHEY and CDR2 SVGAGI. Trimming at V came to 4 bases and at J to 6 bases, leaving 7 bases not matched to a gene. CDR3 length: 14 residues. CDR3 sequence: CASSSDRVLAEAFF. The DNA for the CDR3 is TGTGCCAGCAGTTCGGACAGGGTCTTGGCTGAAGCTTTCTTT.

The chain is built from TRBV6-6 and TRBJ2-3; D gene uncertain. CDR1 and CDR2 (germline): MNHNY, SVGAGI (reference sequence). The V end was cut by 7 bases, the J end by 3 bases, with 14 bases between. CDR3 length: 14 residues. CDR3 DNA sequence: TGTGCCAGCACGCTCGGCTTGATGACAGATACGCAGTATTTT. Its protein product is CASTLGLMTDTQYF.

The rearrangement joins TRBV10-3 to TRBJ2-1; possibly TRBD1 or TRBD2 for D (6 bases each). The CDR3 loop spans 16 amino acids. Germline V lookup: CDR1 ENHRY, CDR2 SYGVKD. The V gene lost 2 bases and the J gene lost 2 bases, with 13 bases spanning the gap. CDR3 bases: TGTGCCATCAGTGAGGAGCAGGGGAGGACCTACAATGAGCAGTTCTTC. Amino acids: CAISEEQGRTYNEQFF.

A few counts support this clonotype. The chain joins TRBV14 to TRBJ2-7, with 9 bases fitting TRBD2. Unmatched junction bases numbered 8, after V lost 1 base and J lost 4 bases. Germline V lookup: CDR1 SGHDN, CDR2 FVKESK. CDR3 size: 16 residues. The CDR3 protein is CASSQASLAGRYEQYF. DNA of the CDR3: TGTGCCAGCAGCCAAGCGAGCCTAGCGGGGAGGTACGAGCAGTACTTC.

V is TRBV7-2 and J is TRBJ2-7, with a weak D call TRBD2 (6 bases). Trimming shortened V by 5 bases and J by 2 bases, and 13 bases separated the two germline ends. The CDR3 length is 14 residues. The germline V gene encodes CDR1 SGHTA and CDR2 FQGNSA. Here the CDR3 DNA reads TGTGCCAGCAGCCCCATTTGGAGGGCCTACGAGCAGTACTTC. This translates into CASSPIWRAYEQYF.

This clonotype was seen repeatedly, ten times or more. The V call is TRBV6-4, the J call TRBJ2-1; 10 bases are shared with TRBD2. CDR1 and CDR2 (germline): MRHNA, SNTAGT. This CDR3 is built from 15 residues. V shed 3 bases, J shed 7 bases, and the junction held 6 bases outside the gene matches. The DNA of the CDR3 is TGTGCCAGCAGTGATACTAGCGGGGAAGGGAATGAGCAGTTCTTC. Translated: CASSDTSGEGNEQFF.

A few counts support this clonotype. The genes are TRBV7-7 and TRBJ1-6, with 7 positions matching TRBD1. After removal of 6 bases from V and 0 bases from J, the junction contained 14 bases not matched to a gene. Germline loops: CDR1 SSHAT, CDR2 FNYEAQ (reference sequence). The CDR3 is made up of 19 amino acids. CDR3 sequence (DNA): TGTGCCAGCAGACCCCAACCCCCGGGACAGAGCTCCTATAATTCACCCCTCCACTTT. Translation gives CASRPQPPGQSSYNSPLHF.

This clonotype was counted ten times or more. The chain uses TRBV19 and TRBJ2-1; D ambiguous. The CDR3 spans 13 residues. Trimming cost V 3 bases and J 7 bases, with 10 bases left between them. Germline CDR1 LNHDA, CDR2 SQIVND (reference sequence). As DNA, the CDR3 is TGTGCCAGTAGTATCGGCAATCGGAATGAGCAGTTCTTC. This gives the protein CASSIGNRNEQFF.

The CDR3 here is CSTRNQETQYF. In nucleotides, the CDR3 is TGCAGTACCCGAAATCAAGAGACCCAGTACTTC. The chain carries TRBV20-1 and TRBJ2-5; D gene ambiguous. V was pared by 8 bases and J by 2 bases, with 9 bases between. Germline CDR1 and CDR2: DFQATT and SNEGSKA (reference sequence). This CDR3 has 11 amino acids.

This clonotype has more than one count but fewer than ten. The rearrangement uses TRBV29-1 and TRBJ1-5; D remains ambiguous. The germline CDR1 and CDR2 sequences are SQVTM and ANQGSEA. V was clipped by 4 bases and J by 0 bases, with 7 bases between them. CDR3 length: 13 residues. Here the CDR3 reads CSVGAASNQPQHF. The CDR3 DNA is TGCAGCGTTGGGGCGGCTAGCAATCAGCCCCAGCATTTT.

This clonotype was observed a few times. The chain has TRBV4-1 and TRBJ1-3; no clear D. This CDR3 spans 17 amino acids. Germline CDR1 reads MGHRA; CDR2 reads YSYEKL. V was trimmed by 1 base and J by 0 bases, leaving 13 bases between them. The CDR3 loop is CASSQVQLKSSGNTIYF. The CDR3 DNA follows: TGCGCCAGCAGCCAAGTGCAGCTTAAGAGCTCTGGAAACACCATATATTTT.

The chain carries TRBV5-6 and TRBJ2-7; TRBD2 matches at 13 bases. The CDR3 is 15 residues long. From germline, CDR1 is SGHDT and CDR2 YYEEEE. V gave up 4 bases and J gave up 2 bases; unmatched junction bases: 3. This CDR3 reads CASSKLAGGTYEQYF. The CDR3 region has the DNA TGTGCCAGCAGCAAACTAGCGGGAGGGACCTACGAGCAGTACTTC.